Shown below are 26 T cell receptor beta chains from a single sample sequenced in a study of Graves' ophthalmopathy and Graves' hyperthyroidism listed by TCRdb under 2018. Sequencing was carried out with an Illumina HiSeq 2000. For repertoire sequencing, the TCR beta CDR3 regions were amplified from RNA transcripts. HTBI primers and the Qiagen OneStep RT-PCR kit were used in a first-round RT-PCR, which was followed by a second-round multiplex PCR, size selection and purification. In TCRdb, the public reads were trimmed at Q25 with fastp and aligned with MiXCR, with productive beta chains retained. When rows share a CDR3 protein, they turn into one entry using the most common DNA and genes. The sample profile shows 600,000 to 950,000 distinct CDR3 sequences; 40% of them were found once. The ten biggest clones cover 44% of the sample. The sequenced sample consisted of peripheral blood. Source of these receptors: an adult man with Graves' ophthalmopathy.

The chain has TRBV11-2 and TRBJ1-1, with 7 bases lining up with TRBD1. The V gene's germline CDR1 is SGHAT and CDR2 FQNNGV. This CDR3 region has 15 residues. The V segment lost 5 bases and the J segment 1 base; nucleotides outside the gene matches: 7. The CDR3 here is CASSRVQGQNTEAFF. For the CDR3, the DNA is TGTGCCAGCAGCCGCGTACAGGGGCAGAACACTGAAGCTTTCTTT.

This clonotype was seen repeatedly, ten times or more. V is TRBV19 and J is TRBJ1-1; D is uncertain. The germline V gene has CDR1 LNHDA and CDR2 SQIVND (reference sequence). The CDR3 runs 14 residues. Trimming removed 2 bases at V and 5 bases at J, with 12 bases between. The CDR3, as DNA: TGTGCCAGTAGTATATTCCAAGGAAGGACTGAAGCTTTCTTT. Protein sequence: CASSIFQGRTEAFF.

J is TRBJ2-2 and V is TRBV6-1; D is unresolved. The CDR3 length is 15 residues. CDR1 and CDR2 from the germline V gene are MNHNS and SASEGT. With 0 bases removed from V and 5 bases from J, the gap between germline ends came to 10 bases. The CDR3 region is CASSEAWSRTGELFF. CDR3 sequence (DNA): TGTGCCAGCAGTGAAGCATGGTCACGGACCGGGGAGCTGTTTTTT.

Only a few counts were recorded for this clonotype. This chain uses TRBV5-4 with TRBJ1-2; D call uncertain. From germline, CDR1 is SGHNT and CDR2 YYREEE (reference sequence). This CDR3 has 13 residues. V lost 2 bases and J lost 6, with 11 bases in between. In DNA form, the CDR3 reads TGTGCCAGCAGCTTATGGAGGATGGATGGCTACACCTTC. This encodes CASSLWRMDGYTF.

This clonotype was picked up many times. The chain links TRBV7-6 to TRBJ2-7, with D uncertain. Germline CDR1 reads SGHVS; CDR2 reads FNYEAQ. This CDR3 spans 13 amino acids. V was clipped by 4 bases and J by 6 bases, with 13 bases between them. CDR3 residues: CASSSGGDPEQYF. CDR3 DNA sequence: TGTGCCAGCAGCTCGGGCGGAGATCCCGAGCAGTACTTC. Full variable domain (rest looked up from reference TRBV7-6 and TRBJ2-7): GAGVSQSPRYKVTKRGQDVALRCDPISGHVSLYWYRQALGQGPEFLTYFNYEAQQDKSGLPNDRFSAERPEGSISTLTIQRTEQRDSAMYRCASSSGGDPEQYFGPGTRLTVT.

This chain links TRBV7-9 with TRBJ1-3; maybe TRBD1 (6 bases). Germline V gene lookup returns CDR1 SEHNR and CDR2 FQNEAQ (reference sequence). Trimming took 4 bases from V and 0 from J, leaving 13 bases between them. The CDR3 sequence is 16 residues long. In DNA, the CDR3 is TGTGCCAGCAGCTCCCGGGACAAACCCTCTGGAAACACCATATATTTT. Translating it yields CASSSRDKPSGNTIYF.

This clonotype has only a few counts. The CDR3 DNA reads TGTGCCAGCAGCTTGGGCGGCAGAAGCACCTACGAGCAGTACTTC. Its translation is CASSLGGRSTYEQYF. The gene calls are TRBV5-5 and TRBJ2-7, with D uncertain. Looked up from germline, CDR1 is SGHKS and CDR2 is YYEKEE (reference sequence). With 0 bases removed from V and 2 bases from J, the gap between germline ends came to 12 bases. The CDR3 length is 15 residues.

This clonotype was seen ten or more times. V gene TRBV15 combines with J gene TRBJ1-5; TRBD1 matches at 10 bases. V dropped 2 bases and J dropped 1; count of bases not matched to a gene: 2. The germline CDR1 and CDR2 sequences are LNHNV and YYDKDF (reference sequence). The CDR3 is made up of 16 amino acids. The CDR3 is CATSRPGQGSNQPQHF. DNA for the CDR3: TGTGCCACCAGCAGACCGGGACAGGGGAGCAATCAGCCCCAGCATTTT.

The genes are TRBV20-1 and TRBJ1-1; D not certain. Germline CDR1 DFQATT, CDR2 SNEGSKA (reference sequence). CDR3 size: 10 residues. With 4 bases removed from V and 8 bases from J, the gap between germline ends came to 8 bases. Here the CDR3 reads CSAKGVEAFF. For the CDR3, the DNA is TGCAGTGCTAAAGGAGTAGAAGCTTTCTTT.

Only a few counts were recorded for this clonotype. J is TRBJ2-2 and V is TRBV15; a possible D gene is TRBD1 (5 bases). The CDR3 contains 16 residues. V was cut by 5 bases and J by 1 base, with 14 bases left in between. The germline V gene encodes CDR1 LNHNV and CDR2 YYDKDF (reference sequence). CDR3 sequence reads: CATSVLGQGNTGELFF. CDR3 bases: TGTGCCACCAGCGTCCTGGGGCAGGGGAACACCGGGGAGCTGTTTTTT.

This clonotype was counted a few times. The V call is TRBV7-8, the J call TRBJ1-5, with D possibly being TRBD1 (6 bases). The CDR3 is 14 amino acids. V was pared by 5 bases and J by 5 bases, with 13 bases between. Germline-derived CDR1 and CDR2 are SGHVS and FQNEAQ. CDR3 sequence reads: CASSGRGAHQPQHF. CDR3 nucleotide sequence: TGTGCCAGCAGCGGAAGGGGGGCCCATCAGCCCCAGCATTTT.

This clonotype was counted only a few times. The V gene is TRBV29-1, the J gene TRBJ2-7; TRBD1 matches at 8 bases. The ends lost 8 bases at V and 5 bases at J; junction bases unmatched: 11. Germline values: CDR1 SQVTM, CDR2 ANQGSEA. CDR3 size: 13 residues. The CDR3 spells CSPGQGVINEQYF. The CDR3 nucleotides are TGCAGCCCTGGACAGGGTGTCATCAACGAGCAGTACTTC.

The DNA for the CDR3 is TGTGCCAGCAGTTCCGGAAGGTTAGGGGGAGGGCCCGAGCAGTACTTC. This gives the protein CASSSGRLGGGPEQYF. The chain has TRBV2 and TRBJ2-7, with D possibly being TRBD2 (7 bases). CDR3 length: 16 amino acids. V lost 5 bases and J 6 bases, leaving 23 bases between the germline ends. Germline loops: CDR1 SNHLY, CDR2 FYNNEI.

This rearrangement joins TRBV7-9 to TRBJ2-7; 10 nucleotides align to TRBD1. Trimming took 3 bases from V and 1 from J; bases not matched to a gene: 9. In germline, CDR1 is SEHNR, CDR2 FQNEAQ (reference sequence). The CDR3 covers 17 residues. CDR3 bases: TGTGCCAGCAGCTTCAGATGGACAGGGGGTTTATCCTACGAGCAGTACTTC. Translated, it gives CASSFRWTGGLSYEQYF. The variable domain in full, with the rest retrieved from reference TRBV7-9 and TRBJ2-7, is DTGVSQNPRHKITKRGQNVTFRCDPISEHNRLYWYRQTLGQGPEFLTYFQNEAQLEKSRLLSDRFSAERPKGSFSTLEIQRTEQGDSAMYLCASSFRWTGGLSYEQYFGPGTRLTVT.

In regard to this clonotype: It may be a read error: a sequence one base away is much more abundant. The CDR3 sequence: CAIGIGYEQYF. As DNA, the CDR3 is TGTGCCATCGGTATCGGGTACGAGCAGTACTTC. The chain couples TRBV10-3 to TRBJ2-7; D gene uncertain. Per the germline V gene, CDR1 is ENHRY and CDR2 is SYGVKD. The CDR3 is 11 residues long. V was clipped by 8 bases and J by 4 bases, with 9 bases between them.

The chain employs TRBV25-1 and TRBJ1-1; 8 bases match TRBD1. Unmatched junction bases numbered 10, after V lost 6 bases and J lost 1 base. Germline lookup yields CDR1 MGHDK and CDR2 SYGVNS. CDR3 length: 16 amino acids. The CDR3 DNA follows: TGTGCCAGCAGCTTTTTGTCAGGGACAGGGAACACTGAAGCTTTCTTT. This encodes CASSFLSGTGNTEAFF.

This clonotype was recorded many times. V usage is TRBV7-9 and J usage is TRBJ1-6; 7 nucleotides agree with TRBD1. CDR1 and CDR2 from the germline V gene are SEHNR and FQNEAQ (reference sequence). Unmatched junction bases numbered 4, after V lost 4 bases and J lost 7 bases. This CDR3 is 14 amino acids long. As DNA, the CDR3 is TGTGCCAGCAGCTCGCCGGGACAGAATTCACCCCTCCACTTT. As protein: CASSSPGQNSPLHF.

V and J are TRBV5-4 and TRBJ2-6, with TRBD2 matching over 14 bases. Per germline, CDR1 SGHNT and CDR2 YYREEE (reference sequence). The CDR3 consists of 20 residues. V was clipped by 4 bases and J by 2 bases; unmatched bases: 11. The chain's CDR3 is CASSQDRWTSGRTGANVLTF. The CDR3 DNA reads TGTGCCAGCAGCCAAGATCGATGGACTAGCGGGAGGACTGGGGCCAACGTCCTGACTTTC.

This rearrangement joins TRBV29-1 to TRBJ1-1; 8 bases align to TRBD1. Per germline, CDR1 SQVTM and CDR2 ANQGSEA. The J segment lost 10 bases and the V segment lost 6 bases, leaving 7 bases of the junction unmatched. The CDR3 runs to 11 residues. The CDR3 sequence: CSVAKQGGAFF. CDR3 DNA sequence: TGCAGCGTGGCGAAACAGGGGGGAGCTTTCTTT.

This clonotype occurred many times. This chain joins TRBV14 and TRBJ1-3; no clear D. Germline values: CDR1 SGHDN, CDR2 FVKESK. The germline V and J ends were trimmed by 2 bases and 2 bases, with 1 base remaining between them. This CDR3 contains 12 residues. The CDR3 DNA reads TGTGCCAGCAGCCAACCTGGAAACACCATATATTTT. It is translated as CASSQPGNTIYF.

The V and J genes are TRBV15 and TRBJ1-6; unclear D gene. The germline CDR1 and CDR2 sequences are LNHNV and YYDKDF (reference sequence). The CDR3 length is 13 residues. V lost 3 bases and J 14 bases, leaving 14 bases between the germline ends. CDR3 in DNA: TGTGCCACCAGCAGCCGAAACAGACAATCCCTCCACTTT. This gives the protein CATSSRNRQSLHF.

The chain has TRBV7-9 and TRBJ2-3; no reliable D call. Between the trimmed V and J ends, which lost 1 base and 2 bases, there was a span of 10 bases. This CDR3 region has 15 residues. CDR1 is SEHNR and CDR2 is FQNEAQ in the germline V gene (reference sequence). The CDR3 DNA is TGTGCCAGCAGCTTAGATTACGGTTCCACAGATACGCAGTATTTT. Translating gives CASSLDYGSTDTQYF.

Comments on this clonotype: One end of the junction is discordant with germline, which a read error may explain. This sequence joins TRBV20-1 and TRBJ1-1; D is ambiguous. The CDR3 has 11 residues. CDR1 and CDR2 (germline): DFQATT, SNEGSKA (reference sequence). CDR3 amino acids: CSATPNTEASF. CDR3 nucleotide sequence: TGCAGTGCTACACCGAACACTGAAGCTTCCTTT.

This clonotype turned up a few times. The chain uses TRBV7-9 and TRBJ1-1; possible D gene TRBD1, 5 bases. CDR1 and CDR2 (germline): SEHNR, FQNEAQ (reference sequence). CDR3 length: 15 amino acids. V was cut by 2 bases and J by 5 bases, with 15 bases left in between. The CDR3: CASSLFPGRDTEAFF. CDR3 DNA sequence: TGTGCCAGCAGCTTATTTCCAGGGAGGGATACTGAAGCTTTCTTT.

This clonotype was observed a handful of times. The genes are TRBV20-1 and TRBJ1-6, with 8 bases identical to TRBD1. Trimming cost V 0 bases and J 7 bases; bases outside gene matches: 8. There are 16 residues in the CDR3. Germline V gene data show CDR1 as DFQATT and CDR2 as SNEGSKA (reference sequence). The CDR3 bases are TGCAGTGCTAGAGACCCAAGGACAGGGTACAATTCACCCCTCCACTTT. Translating it yields CSARDPRTGYNSPLHF.

Concerning this clonotype: A much more abundant neighbour one base away suggests this may be a read error. CDR3 in amino acids: CATGKATGAEAFF. CDR3 sequence (DNA): TGTGCCACCGGCAAAGCTACAGGGGCTGAAGCTTTCTTT. V usage is TRBV15 and J usage is TRBJ1-1, with 7 bases matching TRBD1. V dropped 8 bases and J dropped 6; count of bases not matched to a gene: 9. Per germline, CDR1 LNHNV and CDR2 YYDKDF (reference sequence). The CDR3 is 13 residues long. Supplemented by reference TRBV15 and TRBJ1-1, the full variable domain reads DAMVIQNPRYQVTQFGKPVTLSCSQTLNHNVMYWYQQKSSQAPKLLFHYYDKDFNNEADTPDNFQSRRPNTSFCFLDIRSPGLGDTAMYLCATGKATGAEAFFGQGTRLTVV.